The next 18 T cell receptor beta chains were all read from a single sample in a study of vaccination effects on CD4 cells after COVID-19. For these receptors, no antigen is known. The table came from immunoSEQ multiplex PCR; TCRdb's copy has only in-frame clones and leaves some out. The data contain some 77,000 clones, approximately 70% of them singletons. With the ViraFEST assay, the study expanded antigen-specific CD4+ T cells using viral peptide pools, then sequenced them. Cells that had been cultured for 9 to 10 days were the source of isolated CD4+ T cells. The study found no prior SARS-CoV-2 infection in the vaccine recipients, who tested negative for nucleocapsid antibodies. Sequenced material: CD4+ T cells from PBMCs cultured with HCoV-OC43 spike peptides, taken before COVID-19 vaccination. Described subset: HCoV-OC43 spike overlapping peptide pool stimulation. The receptors here all came from a human donor who received a COVID-19 vaccine.

The J gene is TRBJ1-2, the V gene TRBV6-5; no clear D. V dropped 4 bases and J dropped 5 bases, with 8 bases sitting between them. Looked up from germline, CDR1 is MNHEY and CDR2 is SVGAGI. There are 12 residues in the CDR3. CDR3 in amino acids: CASSSSYYGYTF. CDR3 sequence (DNA): TGTGCCAGCAGTTCCAGCTATTATGGCTACACCTTC.

This chain uses TRBV7-9 with TRBJ2-2; possible D gene TRBD1, 5 bases. V was pared by 1 base and J by 2 bases, with 11 bases between. The CDR3 length is 16 residues. Germline CDR1 is SEHNR and CDR2 is FQNEAQ (reference sequence). CDR3 DNA: TGTGCCAGCAGCTTAGATGGACACCGAAACACCGGGGAGCTGTTTTTT. Protein product: CASSLDGHRNTGELFF.

The chain uses TRBV7-9 and TRBJ1-4; D is uncertain. Between the trimmed V and J ends, which lost 6 bases and 3 bases, there was a span of 14 bases. Germline V gene lookup returns CDR1 SEHNR and CDR2 FQNEAQ (reference sequence). This CDR3 comprises 15 residues. CDR3 sequence: CASSHLEGANEKLFF. As DNA, the CDR3 is TGTGCCAGCAGTCATCTGGAGGGAGCTAATGAAAAACTGTTTTTT.

The chain employs TRBV6-2 or TRBV6-3 and TRBJ2-7; no definite D call. The V end was cut by 5 bases, the J end by 4 bases, with 18 bases between. Looked up from germline, CDR1 is MNHEY and CDR2 is SVGEGT. CDR3 size: 15 residues. This CDR3 is CASSTFYTPIYEQYV. CDR3 sequence (DNA): TGTGCCAGCAGTACCTTCTATACGCCGATTTACGAGCAGTACGTC.

The chain combines TRBV5-1 with TRBJ1-6, with 7 nucleotides matching TRBD1. V lost 3 bases to trimming and J lost 3 bases; unmatched junction nucleotides: 9. The CDR3 is 17 residues long. Looked up from germline, CDR1 is SGHRS and CDR2 is YFSETQ. The DNA of the CDR3 is TGCGCCAGCAGCTGGGGCCAGGGGGGTAACTATAATTCACCCCTCCACTTT. Translating gives CASSWGQGGNYNSPLHF.

A few counts support this clone. The chain recombines TRBV4-1 with TRBJ1-6, with D unclear. Looked up from germline, CDR1 is MGHRA and CDR2 is YSYEKL. The CDR3 consists of 13 residues. V was pared by 0 bases and J by 12 bases, with 9 bases between. The CDR3 DNA reads as TGCGCCAGCAGCCAAGATCAAGTCCGACCCCTCCACTTT. As protein: CASSQDQVRPLHF.

The chain couples TRBV20-1 to TRBJ2-5; the match to TRBD2 covers 8 bases. The CDR3 contains 12 residues. From germline, CDR1 is DFQATT and CDR2 SNEGSKA (reference sequence). With 3 bases clipped from V and 5 bases from J, the junction kept 2 bases outside the gene matches. The DNA of the CDR3 is TGCAGTGCTAGTACGGGAGGGGAGACCCAGTACTTC. Encoded protein: CSASTGGETQYF.

In this sample, this clone turned up a few times. The chain combines TRBV2 with TRBJ1-2; tentative D call: TRBD1 (6 bases). The V end was cut by 2 bases, the J end by 7 bases, with 8 bases between. Looked up from germline, CDR1 is SNHLY and CDR2 is FYNNEI. This CDR3 is built from 12 residues. In nucleotides, the CDR3 is TGTGCCAGCAGTGAAACAGGGTTTGGCTACACCTTC. Its protein product is CASSETGFGYTF.

The V gene is TRBV2, the J gene TRBJ1-2; D gene uncertain. The germline V gene has CDR1 SNHLY and CDR2 FYNNEI. V was shortened by 0 bases and J by 3 bases, with 11 bases between the two germline ends. The CDR3 contains 15 residues. The CDR3 region has the DNA TGTGCCAGCAGTGAAGCGCCGGGGAGGTACTATGGCTACACCTTC. This sequence encodes CASSEAPGRYYGYTF.

The chain recombines TRBV14 with TRBJ1-2, with 9 bases identical to TRBD1. V was pared by 0 bases and J by 4 bases, with 9 bases of the junction left unmatched. This CDR3 has 17 amino acids. The germline V gene has CDR1 SGHDN and CDR2 FVKESK. The CDR3 region has the DNA TGTGCCAGCAGCCAAGATCCGCTGGGACAGGGCTTCTATGGCTACACCTTC. Amino acids: CASSQDPLGQGFYGYTF. Filled out from reference TRBV14 and TRBJ1-2, the complete variable domain reads EAGVTQFPSHSVIEKGQTVTLRCDPISGHDNLYWYRRVMGKEIKFLLHFVKESKQDESGMPNNRFLAERTGGTYSTLKVQPAELEDSGVYFCASSQDPLGQGFYGYTFGSGTRLTVV.

Here the CDR3 DNA reads TGTGCCAGCAGCTGGATACAGGGGGATGAAGCTTTCTTT. It codes for CASSWIQGDEAFF. V is TRBV7-3 and J is TRBJ1-1; 8 bases match TRBD1. CDR1 SGHTA and CDR2 FQGTGA come from the germline V gene. After removal of 4 bases from V and 7 bases from J, the junction contained 5 bases not matched to a gene. The CDR3 spans 13 residues.

The CDR3 loop is CASSSVPGSGNTIYF. The CDR3 DNA sequence: TGTGCCAGCAGTTCCGTGCCGGGGTCTGGAAACACCATATATTTT. The V gene is TRBV6-2 or TRBV6-3, the J gene TRBJ1-3; D gene unclear. Trimming took 4 bases from V and 1 from J, leaving 11 bases between them. CDR1 and CDR2 (germline): MNHEY, SVGEGT. The CDR3 contains 15 residues.

This clone was detected a few times. This chain links TRBV6-5 with TRBJ2-7; 9 bases agree with TRBD1. Germline V gene data show CDR1 as MNHEY and CDR2 as SVGAGI. The CDR3 extends over 13 amino acids. Unmatched junction bases numbered 5, after V lost 5 bases and J lost 6 bases. The CDR3 DNA reads as TGTGCCAGCAGTCCGCGGACAGGGGCCGAGCAGTACGTC. This encodes CASSPRTGAEQYV.

V and J are TRBV7-3 and TRBJ1-2; 7 bases fit TRBD1. CDR1 SGHTA and CDR2 FQGTGA come from the germline V gene. There are 16 residues in the CDR3. J gave up 3 bases and V 5 bases, and 12 bases lay outside the gene matches. CDR3 sequence: CASSPSPGQNHYGYTF. CDR3 nucleotide sequence: TGTGCCAGCAGCCCCTCCCCGGGACAGAATCACTATGGCTACACCTTC.

This chain connects TRBV25-1 to TRBJ1-6, with D unresolved. CDR1 is MGHDK and CDR2 is SYGVNS in the germline V gene. V was cut by 3 bases and J by 0 bases, with 9 bases left in between. The CDR3 is made up of 16 amino acids. Written as DNA, the CDR3 is TGTGCCAGCAGTGAGTGGCGGGGCTCCTATAATTCACCCCTCCACTTT. This translates into CASSEWRGSYNSPLHF. The whole variable domain, remainder taken from reference TRBV25-1 and TRBJ1-6, is EADIYQTPRYLVIGTGKKITLECSQTMGHDKMYWYQQDPGMELHLIHYSYGVNSTEKGDLSSESTVSRIRTEHFPLTLESARPSHTSQYLCASSEWRGSYNSPLHFGNGTRLTVT.

This chain connects TRBV4-3 to TRBJ1-6; D is perhaps TRBD1 (6 bases). This CDR3 is 13 amino acids long. In germline, CDR1 is LGHNA, CDR2 YSLEER. Trimming shortened V by 4 bases and J by 7 bases, and 8 bases separated the two germline ends. CDR3 protein: CASSLDRNSPLHF. The DNA for the CDR3 is TGCGCCAGCAGCCTGGACAGAAATTCACCCCTCCACTTT.

This clone has a single count. The chain couples TRBV7-3 to TRBJ2-1; the D is unclear. The CDR3 is 15 amino acids. Germline V gives CDR1 SGHTA, CDR2 FQGTGA. Trimming took 1 base from V and 7 from J, leaving 14 bases between them. As DNA, the CDR3 is TGTGCCAGCAGCTTAATCGACTCTGTGATGAATGAGCAGTTCTTC. Encoded protein: CASSLIDSVMNEQFF.

The chain recombines TRBV27 with TRBJ1-5, with D perhaps matching TRBD1 (5 bases). Trimming took off 5 bases at V and 0 bases at J, with 14 bases between the two ends. The length of the CDR3 is 16 residues. CDR1 and CDR2 (germline): MNHEY, SMNVEV (reference sequence). Here the CDR3 reads CASSLGAGSSNQPQHF. The CDR3 DNA reads TGTGCCAGCAGTCTCGGGGCAGGGAGTAGCAATCAGCCCCAGCATTTT.